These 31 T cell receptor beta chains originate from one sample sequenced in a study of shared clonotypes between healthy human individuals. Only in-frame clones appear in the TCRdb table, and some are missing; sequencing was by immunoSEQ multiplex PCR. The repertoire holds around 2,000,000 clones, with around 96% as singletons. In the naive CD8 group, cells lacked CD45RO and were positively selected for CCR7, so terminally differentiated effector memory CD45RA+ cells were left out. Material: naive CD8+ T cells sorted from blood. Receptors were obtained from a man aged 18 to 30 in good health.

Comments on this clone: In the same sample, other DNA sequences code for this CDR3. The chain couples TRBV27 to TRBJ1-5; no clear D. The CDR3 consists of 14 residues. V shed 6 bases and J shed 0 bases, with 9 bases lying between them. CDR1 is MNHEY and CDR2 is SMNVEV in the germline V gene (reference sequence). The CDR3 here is CASSLVGSNQPQHF. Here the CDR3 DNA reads TGTGCCAGCAGCCTAGTTGGTAGCAATCAGCCCCAGCATTTT.

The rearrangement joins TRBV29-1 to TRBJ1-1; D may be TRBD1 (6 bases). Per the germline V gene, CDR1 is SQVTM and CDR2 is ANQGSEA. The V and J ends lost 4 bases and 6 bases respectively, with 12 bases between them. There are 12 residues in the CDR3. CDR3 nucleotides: TGCAGCGTTGCACAGGGTCCCCCTGAAGCTTTCTTT. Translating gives CSVAQGPPEAFF.

The CDR3 spells CASSLGLAGMETQYF. As DNA, the CDR3 is TGTGCCAGCAGCTTAGGGCTAGCGGGAATGGAGACCCAGTACTTC. This chain uses TRBV13 with TRBJ2-5, with TRBD2 matching 9 bases. The CDR3 extends over 15 amino acids. J gave up 5 bases and V 0 bases, and 4 bases lay outside the gene matches. Germline CDR1 is PRHDT and CDR2 is FYEKMQ (reference sequence).

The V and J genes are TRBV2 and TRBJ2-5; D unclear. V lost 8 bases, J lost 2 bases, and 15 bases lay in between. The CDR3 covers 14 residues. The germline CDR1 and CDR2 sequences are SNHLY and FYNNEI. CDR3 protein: CASRLASYQETQYF. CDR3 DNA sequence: TGTGCCAGCCGCCTCGCCAGTTATCAAGAGACCCAGTACTTC. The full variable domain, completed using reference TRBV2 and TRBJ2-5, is EPEVTQTPSHQVTQMGQEVILRCVPISNHLYFYWYRQILGQKVEFLVSFYNNEISEKSEIFDDQFSVERPDGSNFTLKIRSTKLEDSAMYFCASRLASYQETQYFGPGTRLLVL.

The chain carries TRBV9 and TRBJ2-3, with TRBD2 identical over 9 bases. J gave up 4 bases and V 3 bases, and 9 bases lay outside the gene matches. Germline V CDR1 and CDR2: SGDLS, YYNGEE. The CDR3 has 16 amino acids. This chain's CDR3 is CASSDQVAGAADTQYF. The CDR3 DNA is TGTGCCAGCAGCGACCAGGTAGCGGGGGCCGCAGATACGCAGTATTTT.

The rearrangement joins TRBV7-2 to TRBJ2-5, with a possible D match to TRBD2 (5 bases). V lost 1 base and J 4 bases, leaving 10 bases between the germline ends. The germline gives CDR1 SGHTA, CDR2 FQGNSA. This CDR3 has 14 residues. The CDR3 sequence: CASSLGGVRETQYF. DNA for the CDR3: TGTGCCAGCAGCTTAGGGGGAGTGAGAGAGACCCAGTACTTC.

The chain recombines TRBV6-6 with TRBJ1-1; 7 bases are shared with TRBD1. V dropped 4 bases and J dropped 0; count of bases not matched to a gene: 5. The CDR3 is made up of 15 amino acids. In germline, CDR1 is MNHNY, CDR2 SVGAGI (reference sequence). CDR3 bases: TGTGCCAGCAGTTCCCAGACAGGGATGAACACTGAAGCTTTCTTT. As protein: CASSSQTGMNTEAFF.

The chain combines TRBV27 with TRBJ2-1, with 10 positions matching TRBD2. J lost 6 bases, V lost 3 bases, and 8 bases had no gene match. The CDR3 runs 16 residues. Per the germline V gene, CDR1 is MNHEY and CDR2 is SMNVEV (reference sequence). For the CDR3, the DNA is TGTGCCAGCAGTTTCCGCGCTAGCGGGAGTTTCAATGAGCAGTTCTTC. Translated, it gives CASSFRASGSFNEQFF.

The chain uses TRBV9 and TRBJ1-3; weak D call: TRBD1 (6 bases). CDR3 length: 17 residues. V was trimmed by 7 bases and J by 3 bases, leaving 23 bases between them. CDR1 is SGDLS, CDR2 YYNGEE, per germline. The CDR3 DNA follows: TGTGCCAGCCCCAGTCCGAACTCGGGGGCGCGTGGAAACACCATATATTTT. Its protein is CASPSPNSGARGNTIYF.

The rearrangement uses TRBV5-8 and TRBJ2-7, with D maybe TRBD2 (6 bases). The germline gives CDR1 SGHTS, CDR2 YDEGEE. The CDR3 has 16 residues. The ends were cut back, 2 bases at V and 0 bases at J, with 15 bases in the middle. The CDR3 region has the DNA TGTGCCAGCAGCTTTGCGGGACCCCCGAGCTCCTACGAGCAGTACTTC. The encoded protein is CASSFAGPPSSYEQYF.

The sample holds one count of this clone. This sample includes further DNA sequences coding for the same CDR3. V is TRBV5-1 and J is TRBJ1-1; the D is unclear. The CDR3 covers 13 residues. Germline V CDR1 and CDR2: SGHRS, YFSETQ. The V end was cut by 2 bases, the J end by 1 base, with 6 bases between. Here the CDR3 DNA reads TGCGCCAGCAGCTTTGAACGGAACACTGAAGCTTTCTTT. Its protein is CASSFERNTEAFF. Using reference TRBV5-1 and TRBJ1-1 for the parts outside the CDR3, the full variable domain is KAGVTQTPRYLIKTRGQQVTLSCSPISGHRSVSWYQQTPGQGLQFLFEYFSETQRNKGNFPGRFSGRQFSNSRSEMNVSTLELGDSALYLCASSFERNTEAFFGQGTRLTVV.

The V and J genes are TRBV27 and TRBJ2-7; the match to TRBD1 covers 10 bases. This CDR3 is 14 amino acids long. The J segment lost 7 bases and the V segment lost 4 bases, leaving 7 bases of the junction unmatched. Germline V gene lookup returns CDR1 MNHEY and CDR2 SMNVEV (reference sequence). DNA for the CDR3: TGTGCCAGCAGTTCGGGACAGGGGCTGGTTGAGCAGTACTTC. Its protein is CASSSGQGLVEQYF.

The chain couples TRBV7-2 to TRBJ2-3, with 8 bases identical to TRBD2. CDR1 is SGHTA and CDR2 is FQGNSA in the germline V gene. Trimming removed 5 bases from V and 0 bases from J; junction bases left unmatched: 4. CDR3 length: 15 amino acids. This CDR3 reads CASSPRTSSTDTQYF. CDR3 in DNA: TGTGCCAGCAGCCCTCGGACTAGCAGCACAGATACGCAGTATTTT.

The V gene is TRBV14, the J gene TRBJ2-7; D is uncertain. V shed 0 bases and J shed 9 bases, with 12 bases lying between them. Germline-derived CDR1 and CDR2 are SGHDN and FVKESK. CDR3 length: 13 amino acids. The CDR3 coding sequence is TGTGCCAGCAGCCAAGATCAACGGGTTCTGCAGTACTTC. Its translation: CASSQDQRVLQYF. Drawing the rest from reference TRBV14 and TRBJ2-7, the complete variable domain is EAGVTQFPSHSVIEKGQTVTLRCDPISGHDNLYWYRRVMGKEIKFLLHFVKESKQDESGMPNNRFLAERTGGTYSTLKVQPAELEDSGVYFCASSQDQRVLQYFGPGTRLTVT.

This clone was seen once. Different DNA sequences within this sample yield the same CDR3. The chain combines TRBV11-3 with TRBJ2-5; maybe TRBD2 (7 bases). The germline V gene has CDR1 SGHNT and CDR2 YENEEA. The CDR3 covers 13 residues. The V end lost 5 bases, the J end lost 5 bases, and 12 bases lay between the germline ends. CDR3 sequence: CASSPRGGETQYF. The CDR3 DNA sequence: TGTGCCAGCAGCCCGAGGGGGGGGGAGACCCAGTACTTC.

The CDR3 loop is CASSTLGGAEAFF. The DNA of the CDR3 is TGTGCCAGCAGTACACTCGGGGGGGCGGAAGCTTTCTTT. The chain employs TRBV2 and TRBJ1-1; possible D gene TRBD1, 6 bases. Germline V gene lookup returns CDR1 SNHLY and CDR2 FYNNEI. Trimming left V 5 bases short and J 8 bases short, with 15 bases between. The CDR3 contains 13 residues.

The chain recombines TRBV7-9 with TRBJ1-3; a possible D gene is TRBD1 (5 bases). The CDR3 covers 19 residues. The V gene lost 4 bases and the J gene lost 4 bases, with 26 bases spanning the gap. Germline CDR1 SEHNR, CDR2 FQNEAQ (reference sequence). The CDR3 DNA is TGTGCCAGCAGCTCAAACGACGGACCGGGACCACGCGGCGGAAACACCATATATTTT. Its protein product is CASSSNDGPGPRGGNTIYF.

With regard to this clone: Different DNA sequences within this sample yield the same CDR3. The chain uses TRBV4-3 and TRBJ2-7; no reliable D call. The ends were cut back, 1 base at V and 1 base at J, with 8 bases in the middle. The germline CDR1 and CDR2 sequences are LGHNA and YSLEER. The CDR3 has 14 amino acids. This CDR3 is CASSQAVGSYEQYF. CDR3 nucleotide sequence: TGCGCCAGCAGCCAAGCGGTGGGATCCTACGAGCAGTACTTC.

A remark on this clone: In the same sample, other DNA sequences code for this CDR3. The CDR3 coding sequence is TGTGCCAGCAGTTTGTCCTCTAGCGGGGAATCCTACAATGAGCAGTTCTTC. Encoded protein: CASSLSSSGESYNEQFF. The chain carries TRBV27 and TRBJ2-1; 9 nucleotides align to TRBD2. The germline CDR1 and CDR2 sequences are MNHEY and SMNVEV (reference sequence). This CDR3 spans 17 amino acids. The V and J ends lost 3 bases and 1 base, in that order; junction bases with no gene match: 7.

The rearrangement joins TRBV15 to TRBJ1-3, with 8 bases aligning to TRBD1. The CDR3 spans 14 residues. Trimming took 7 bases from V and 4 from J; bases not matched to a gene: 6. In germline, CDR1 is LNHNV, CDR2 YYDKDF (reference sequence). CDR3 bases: TGTGCCACCACCGAGGACAGGGAAGGAAACACCATATATTTT. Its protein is CATTEDREGNTIYF.

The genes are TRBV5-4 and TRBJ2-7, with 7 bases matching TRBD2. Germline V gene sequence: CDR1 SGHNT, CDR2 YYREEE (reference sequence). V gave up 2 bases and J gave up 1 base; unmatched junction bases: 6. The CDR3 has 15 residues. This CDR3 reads CASSFASGNSYEQYF. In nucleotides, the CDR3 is TGTGCCAGCAGCTTCGCTAGCGGCAATTCCTACGAGCAGTACTTC.

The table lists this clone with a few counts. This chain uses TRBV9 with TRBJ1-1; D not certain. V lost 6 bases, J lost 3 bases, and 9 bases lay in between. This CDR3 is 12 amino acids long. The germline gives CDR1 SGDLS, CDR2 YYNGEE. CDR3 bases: TGTGCCAGCAACCCTTCGGACACTGAAGCTTTCTTT. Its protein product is CASNPSDTEAFF.

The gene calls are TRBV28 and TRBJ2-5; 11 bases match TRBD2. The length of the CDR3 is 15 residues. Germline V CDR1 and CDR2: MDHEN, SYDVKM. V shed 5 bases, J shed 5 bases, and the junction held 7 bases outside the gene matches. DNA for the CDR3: TGTGCCAGCAGTGCGATACTAGCGGGGGTGGAGACCCAGTACTTC. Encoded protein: CASSAILAGVETQYF.

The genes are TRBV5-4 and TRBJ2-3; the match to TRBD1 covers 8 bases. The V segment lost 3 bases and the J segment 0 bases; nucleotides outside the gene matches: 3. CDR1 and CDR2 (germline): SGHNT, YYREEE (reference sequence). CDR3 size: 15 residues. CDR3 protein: CASSWGQDSTDTQYF. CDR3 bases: TGTGCCAGCAGCTGGGGACAGGACAGCACAGATACGCAGTATTTT.

The CDR3 reads CASSRTSGAKNIQYF. CDR3 in DNA: TGTGCCAGCAGCAGGACTAGCGGTGCCAAAAACATTCAGTACTTC. This rearrangement joins TRBV6-6 to TRBJ2-4, with 10 bases that match TRBD2. The trim removed 6 bases at V and 1 base at J, leaving 3 bases unmatched. The CDR3 is 15 amino acids. Germline CDR1 MNHNY, CDR2 SVGAGI (reference sequence).

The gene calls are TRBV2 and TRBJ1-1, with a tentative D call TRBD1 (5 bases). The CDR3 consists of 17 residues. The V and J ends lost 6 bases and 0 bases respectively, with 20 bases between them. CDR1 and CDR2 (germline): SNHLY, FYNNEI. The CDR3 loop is CASSDGGRGTMNTEAFF. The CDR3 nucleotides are TGTGCCAGCAGCGACGGAGGGAGGGGAACAATGAACACTGAAGCTTTCTTT.

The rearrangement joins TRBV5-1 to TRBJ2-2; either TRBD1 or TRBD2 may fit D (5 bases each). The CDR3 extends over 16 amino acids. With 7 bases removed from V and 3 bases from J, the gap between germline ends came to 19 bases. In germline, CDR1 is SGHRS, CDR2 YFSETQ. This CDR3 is CASGLGRSRDTGELFF. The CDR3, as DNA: TGCGCCAGCGGCCTTGGGAGAAGCAGGGACACCGGGGAGCTGTTTTTT.

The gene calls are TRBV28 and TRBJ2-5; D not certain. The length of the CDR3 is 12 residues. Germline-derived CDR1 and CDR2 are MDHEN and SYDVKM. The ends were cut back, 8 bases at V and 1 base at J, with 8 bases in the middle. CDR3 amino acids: CASGHFQETQYF. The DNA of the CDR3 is TGTGCCAGCGGGCACTTCCAAGAGACCCAGTACTTC.

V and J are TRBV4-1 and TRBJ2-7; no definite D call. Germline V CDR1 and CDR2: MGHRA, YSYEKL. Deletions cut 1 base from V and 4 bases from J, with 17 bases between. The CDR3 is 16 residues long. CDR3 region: CASSQVSPESIYEQYF. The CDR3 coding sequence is TGCGCCAGCAGCCAAGTGAGCCCTGAATCGATTTACGAGCAGTACTTC.

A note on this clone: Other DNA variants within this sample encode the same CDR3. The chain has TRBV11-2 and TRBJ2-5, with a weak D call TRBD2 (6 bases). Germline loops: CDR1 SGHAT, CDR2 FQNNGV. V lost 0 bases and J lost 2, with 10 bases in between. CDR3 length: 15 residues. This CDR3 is CASSLEGGGQETQYF. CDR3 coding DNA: TGTGCCAGCAGCTTAGAGGGAGGCGGGCAAGAGACCCAGTACTTC.

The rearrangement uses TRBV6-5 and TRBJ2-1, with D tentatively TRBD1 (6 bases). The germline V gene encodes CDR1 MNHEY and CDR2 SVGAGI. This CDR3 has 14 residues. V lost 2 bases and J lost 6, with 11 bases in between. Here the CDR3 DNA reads TGTGCCAGCAGTTACGTGGGGACACTCAATGAGCAGTTCTTC. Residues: CASSYVGTLNEQFF.